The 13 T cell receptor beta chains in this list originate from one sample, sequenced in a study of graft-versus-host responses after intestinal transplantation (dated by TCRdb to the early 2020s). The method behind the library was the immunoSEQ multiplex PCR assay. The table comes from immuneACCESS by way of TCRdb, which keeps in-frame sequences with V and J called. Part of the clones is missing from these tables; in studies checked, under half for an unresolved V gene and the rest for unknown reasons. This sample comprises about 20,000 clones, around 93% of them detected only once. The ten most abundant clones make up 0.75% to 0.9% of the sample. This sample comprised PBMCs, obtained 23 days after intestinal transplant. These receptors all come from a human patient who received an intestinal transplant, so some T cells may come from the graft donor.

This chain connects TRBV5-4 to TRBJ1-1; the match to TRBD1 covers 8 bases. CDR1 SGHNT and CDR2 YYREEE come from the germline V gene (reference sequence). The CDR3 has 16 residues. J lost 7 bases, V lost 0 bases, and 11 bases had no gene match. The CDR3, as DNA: TGTGCCAGCAGCTTGGAAGGACAGGGCGGTTCGGGTGAAGCTTTCTTT. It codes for CASSLEGQGGSGEAFF.

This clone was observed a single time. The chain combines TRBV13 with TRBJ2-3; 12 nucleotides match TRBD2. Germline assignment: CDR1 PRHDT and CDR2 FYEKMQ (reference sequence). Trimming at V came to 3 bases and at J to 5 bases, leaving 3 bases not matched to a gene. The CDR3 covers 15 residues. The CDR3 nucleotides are TGTGCCAGCAGCTTCGGACTAGCGGGAATAGATACGCAGTATTTT. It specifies CASSFGLAGIDTQYF.

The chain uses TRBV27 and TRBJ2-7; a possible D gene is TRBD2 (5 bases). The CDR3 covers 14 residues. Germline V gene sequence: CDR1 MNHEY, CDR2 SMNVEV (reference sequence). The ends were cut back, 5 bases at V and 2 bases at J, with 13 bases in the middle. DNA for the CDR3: TGTGCCAGCAGTCCGTCGGGGTCCGCCTACGAGCAGTACTTC. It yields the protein CASSPSGSAYEQYF.

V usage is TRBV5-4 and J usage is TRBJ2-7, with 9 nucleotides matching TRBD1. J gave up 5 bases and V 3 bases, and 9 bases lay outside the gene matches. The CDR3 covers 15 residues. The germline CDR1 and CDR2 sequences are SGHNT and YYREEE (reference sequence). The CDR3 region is CASSSAGQGGNEQYF. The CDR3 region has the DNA TGTGCCAGCAGCTCCGCGGGACAGGGTGGGAACGAGCAGTACTTC.

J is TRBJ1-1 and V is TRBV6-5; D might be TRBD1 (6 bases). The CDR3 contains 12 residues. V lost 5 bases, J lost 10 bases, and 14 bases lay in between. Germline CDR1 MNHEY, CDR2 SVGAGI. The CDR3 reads CASSEDSFGAFF. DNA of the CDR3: TGTGCCAGCAGTGAGGACAGTTTTGGAGCTTTCTTT.

CDR3 DNA: TGTGCCAGCAGTTGGGAACAGGGCCACGAGCAGTACTTC. Its protein product is CASSWEQGHEQYF. The chain links TRBV5-6 to TRBJ2-7, with D possibly being TRBD1 (6 bases). V lost 5 bases to trimming and J lost 5 bases, with 14 bases between them. This CDR3 contains 13 residues. Germline lookup yields CDR1 SGHDT and CDR2 YYEEEE.

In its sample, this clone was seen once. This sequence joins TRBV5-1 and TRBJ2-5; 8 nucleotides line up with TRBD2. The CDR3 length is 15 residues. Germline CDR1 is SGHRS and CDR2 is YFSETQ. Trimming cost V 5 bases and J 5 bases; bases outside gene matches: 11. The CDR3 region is CASRASGSLRETQYF. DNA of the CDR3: TGCGCCAGCAGAGCCAGCGGGAGCCTCCGGGAGACCCAGTACTTC.

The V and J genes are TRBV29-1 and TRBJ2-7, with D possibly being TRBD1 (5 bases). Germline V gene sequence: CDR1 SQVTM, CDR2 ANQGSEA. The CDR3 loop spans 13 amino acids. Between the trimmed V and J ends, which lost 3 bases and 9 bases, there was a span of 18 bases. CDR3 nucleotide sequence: TGCAGCGTTGAGCCCGGACAAGGCCTTGGGCAGTACTTC. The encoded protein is CSVEPGQGLGQYF.

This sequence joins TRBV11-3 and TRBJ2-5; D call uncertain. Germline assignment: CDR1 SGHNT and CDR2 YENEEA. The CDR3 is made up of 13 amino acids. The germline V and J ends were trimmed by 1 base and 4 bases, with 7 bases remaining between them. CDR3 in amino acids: CASSLGAGETQYF. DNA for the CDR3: TGTGCCAGCAGCTTAGGGGCAGGAGAGACCCAGTACTTC.

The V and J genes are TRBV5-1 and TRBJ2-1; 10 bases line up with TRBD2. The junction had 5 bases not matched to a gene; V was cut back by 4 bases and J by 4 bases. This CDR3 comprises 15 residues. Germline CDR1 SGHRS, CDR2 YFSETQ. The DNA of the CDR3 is TGCGCCAGCAGCGTCACTAGCGGGGTATACAATGAGCAGTTCTTC. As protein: CASSVTSGVYNEQFF.

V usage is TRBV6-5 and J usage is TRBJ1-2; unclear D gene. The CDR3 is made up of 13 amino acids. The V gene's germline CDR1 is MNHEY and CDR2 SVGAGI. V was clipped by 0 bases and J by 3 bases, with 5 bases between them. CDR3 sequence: CASSYSMDYGYTF. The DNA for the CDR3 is TGTGCCAGCAGTTACTCGATGGACTATGGCTACACCTTC.

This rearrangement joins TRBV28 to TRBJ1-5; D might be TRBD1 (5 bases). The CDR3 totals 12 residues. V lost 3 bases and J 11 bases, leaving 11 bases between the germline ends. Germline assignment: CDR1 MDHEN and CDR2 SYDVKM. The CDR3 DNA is TGTGCCAGCAGTTTGGTCAGGGAGACCCAGCATTTT. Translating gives CASSLVRETQHF.

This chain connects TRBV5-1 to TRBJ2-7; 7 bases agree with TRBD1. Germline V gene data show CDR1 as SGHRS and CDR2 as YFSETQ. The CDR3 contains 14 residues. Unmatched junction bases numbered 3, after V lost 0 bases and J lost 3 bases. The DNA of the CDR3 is TGCGCCAGCAGCTTGGGATACAGGGGCTACGAGCAGTACTTC. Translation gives CASSLGYRGYEQYF.